These 28 T cell receptor beta chains came from one sample sequenced in a study of T-cell memory formation after mild COVID-19. A single record per CDR3 protein comes from TCRdb applying MiXCR to the 5' RACE reads. The data hold roughly 130,000 distinct CDR3 sequences, with about 17% observed a single time. Sequencing input: PBMCs or a T cell subset sorted from them (not recorded which). Every receptor here comes from a young man who had mild COVID-19 (a few samples of this study predate the infection). Cell type and time point are not known.

The rearrangement joins TRBV4-3 to TRBJ2-1; D not certain. Trimming took off 0 bases at V and 2 bases at J, with 11 bases between the two ends. The CDR3 sequence is 16 residues long. Germline assignment: CDR1 LGHNA and CDR2 YSLEER. The CDR3 loop reads CASSQDLSFPYNEQFF. The CDR3 region has the DNA TGCGCCAGCAGCCAAGATCTGAGTTTTCCCTACAATGAGCAGTTCTTC.

V usage is TRBV5-1 and J usage is TRBJ2-5; 8 bases fit TRBD2. Trimming at V came to 3 bases and at J to 5 bases, leaving 9 bases not matched to a gene. Germline assignment: CDR1 SGHRS and CDR2 YFSETQ. The CDR3 is 15 amino acids. The CDR3: CASSSGAGGQETQYF. In DNA, the CDR3 is TGCGCCAGCAGCTCCGGGGCGGGGGGCCAGGAGACCCAGTACTTC.

The gene calls are TRBV4-2 and TRBJ1-1; 12 nucleotides agree with TRBD1. The V gene's germline CDR1 is LGHNA and CDR2 YNFKEQ. The CDR3 runs 15 residues. The V gene end was trimmed by 5 bases and the J gene end by 4 bases; junction bases not matched to a gene: 5. CDR3 residues: CASSTPGQGATEAFF. DNA for the CDR3: TGTGCCAGCAGCACCCCGGGACAGGGGGCCACTGAAGCTTTCTTT.

The chain recombines TRBV5-5 with TRBJ2-1, with TRBD2 matching over 11 bases. From germline, CDR1 is SGHKS and CDR2 YYEKEE (reference sequence). The CDR3 loop spans 16 amino acids. V shed 0 bases, J shed 6 bases, and the junction held 5 bases outside the gene matches. This CDR3 reads CASSLAQLAGANEQFF. Here the CDR3 DNA reads TGTGCCAGCAGCTTGGCCCAACTAGCGGGGGCCAATGAGCAGTTCTTC.

The chain employs TRBV12-3 or TRBV12-4 and TRBJ1-4, with 7 positions matching TRBD1. V trimming: 4 bases; J trimming: 0 bases; junction bases outside the gene matches: 2. This CDR3 is built from 15 residues. Written as DNA, the CDR3 is TGTGCCAGCAGTTCGCAGGGGGCAACTAATGAAAAACTGTTTTTT. Residues: CASSSQGATNEKLFF.

The rearrangement uses TRBV5-7 and TRBJ2-2; D is tentatively TRBD1 or TRBD2 (6 bases each). TRBV5-7 is assigned to the ORF class and has an uncertain function. Trimming removed 3 bases from V and 2 bases from J, with 11 bases in between. The length of the CDR3 is 15 residues. The CDR3 DNA is TGTGCCAGCAGCTCTCAGGGGACTAACACCGGGGAGCTGTTTTTT. This sequence encodes CASSSQGTNTGELFF.

This chain connects TRBV24-1 to TRBJ2-3; 9 bases fit TRBD2. Germline-derived CDR1 and CDR2 are KGHDR and SFDVKD. V gave up 0 bases and J gave up 4 bases; unmatched junction bases: 1. The CDR3 has 15 amino acids. The CDR3 sequence: CATSDLAGGPDTQYF. In DNA, the CDR3 is TGTGCCACCAGTGATTTGGCGGGGGGGCCAGATACGCAGTATTTT.

The chain uses TRBV15 and TRBJ2-2; 9 nucleotides match TRBD2. Per the germline V gene, CDR1 is LNHNV and CDR2 is YYDKDF (reference sequence). The CDR3 extends over 15 amino acids. The V gene end was trimmed by 6 bases and the J gene end by 10 bases; junction bases not matched to a gene: 12. CDR3 in DNA: TGTGCCACCAGTAGGCGCGGGGGGGCCGGTATGGAGCTGTTTTTT. Its protein product is CATSRRGGAGMELFF. The variable domain in full, completed from reference TRBV15 and TRBJ2-2, reads DAMVIQNPRYQVTQFGKPVTLSCSQTLNHNVMYWYQQKSSQAPKLLFHYYDKDFNNEADTPDNFQSRRPNTSFCFLDIRSPGLGDTAMYLCATSRRGGAGMELFFGEGSRLTVL.

Only a few counts were recorded for this clonotype. The V gene is TRBV20-1, the J gene TRBJ2-2; D is unclear. The V end was cut by 6 bases, the J end by 0 bases, with 8 bases between. The germline V gene encodes CDR1 DFQATT and CDR2 SNEGSKA (reference sequence). The CDR3 consists of 13 residues. CDR3 coding DNA: TGCAGTGCCTTGGCCTCGAACACCGGGGAGCTGTTTTTT. Translated: CSALASNTGELFF.

A remark on this clonotype: A much larger clone differs by one base, so this may be a read error. The genes are TRBV12-3 or TRBV12-4 and TRBJ2-7; 7 bases align to TRBD1. CDR3 length: 13 amino acids. DNA for the CDR3: TGTGCCAGCAGTTGGGAAGGGGGCTACGATCAGTACTTC. Residues: CASSWEGGYDQYF.

This clonotype was seen ten or more times. The chain joins TRBV5-1 to TRBJ2-3; D possibly matches TRBD1 or TRBD2 (5 bases each). V lost 4 bases to trimming and J lost 4 bases, with 19 bases between them. The CDR3 is 16 amino acids. The germline V gene encodes CDR1 SGHRS and CDR2 YFSETQ. This CDR3 is CASSRTGPGAADTQYF. The CDR3 nucleotides read TGCGCCAGCAGCAGAACGGGCCCCGGGGCGGCAGATACGCAGTATTTT.

This clonotype occurred a few times. V gene TRBV29-1 combines with J gene TRBJ2-1, with TRBD2 matching 7 bases. After removal of 7 bases from V and 2 bases from J, the junction contained 8 bases not matched to a gene. CDR3 length: 14 amino acids. Germline V lookup: CDR1 SQVTM, CDR2 ANQGSEA. Here the CDR3 reads CSGLLAVTYNEQFF. The CDR3 nucleotides are TGCAGCGGCCTCCTAGCGGTTACCTACAATGAGCAGTTCTTC.

This clonotype was detected only a few times. Here the CDR3 reads CSVEVLGQETQYF. CDR3 coding DNA: TGCAGCGTTGAAGTTCTGGGGCAAGAGACCCAGTACTTC. The rearrangement joins TRBV29-1 to TRBJ2-5; D ambiguous. The germline V gene has CDR1 SQVTM and CDR2 ANQGSEA. V lost 1 base and J lost 2, with 8 bases in between. The CDR3 length is 13 residues.

This clonotype was counted between two and nine times. The chain combines TRBV20-1 with TRBJ2-3, with TRBD1 matching 10 bases. The CDR3 is made up of 15 amino acids. J lost 3 bases, V lost 6 bases, and 9 bases had no gene match. The germline gives CDR1 DFQATT, CDR2 SNEGSKA (reference sequence). Written as DNA, the CDR3 is TGCAGTGCCAATGCCCCGGGACAGGGGACAGATACGCAGTATTTT. Encoded protein: CSANAPGQGTDTQYF.

This clonotype was counted a few times. The gene calls are TRBV7-2 and TRBJ2-5; 15 nucleotides line up with TRBD2. J was trimmed by 5 bases and V by 5 bases; bases with no gene match: 9. This CDR3 has 17 residues. CDR1 and CDR2 (germline): SGHTA, FQGNSA. CDR3 nucleotide sequence: TGTGCCAGCAGCCTGGGACTAGCGGGGGGTGGGGCGGAGACCCAGTACTTC. Translation gives CASSLGLAGGGAETQYF.

This rearrangement joins TRBV2 to TRBJ1-3; TRBD1 matches at 7 bases. Germline values: CDR1 SNHLY, CDR2 FYNNEI. The trim removed 5 bases at V and 0 bases at J, leaving 4 bases unmatched. CDR3 size: 15 residues. This CDR3 is CASSIQGRSGNTIYF. The CDR3 DNA reads as TGTGCCAGCAGTATACAGGGGCGCTCTGGAAACACCATATATTTT. The full variable domain, in which reference TRBV2 and TRBJ1-3 provide the parts outside the CDR3, is EPEVTQTPSHQVTQMGQEVILRCVPISNHLYFYWYRQILGQKVEFLVSFYNNEISEKSEIFDDQFSVERPDGSNFTLKIRSTKLEDSAMYFCASSIQGRSGNTIYFGEGSWLTVV.

There are a few counts of this clonotype. V is TRBV5-1 and J is TRBJ2-5; D perhaps matches TRBD1 (6 bases). Trimming took off 5 bases at V and 1 base at J, with 15 bases between the two ends. This CDR3 is 15 amino acids long. Germline V gene data show CDR1 as SGHRS and CDR2 as YFSETQ. The DNA for the CDR3 is TGCGCCAGCAGGCGTGTTGGGGGCACCCAAGAGACCCAGTACTTC. Encoded protein: CASRRVGGTQETQYF.

This chain joins TRBV7-2 and TRBJ1-2; 11 bases agree with TRBD1. The CDR3 runs to 15 residues. The V gene end was trimmed by 2 bases and the J gene end by 7 bases; junction bases not matched to a gene: 6. From germline, CDR1 is SGHTA and CDR2 FQGNSA. The DNA of the CDR3 is TGTGCCAGCAGCTTAAGTGGACAGGGGGCGTCTGGCTACACCTTC. Translated: CASSLSGQGASGYTF.

There are many counts of this clonotype. V is TRBV7-2 and J is TRBJ2-7; 8 positions match TRBD2. The germline V gene has CDR1 SGHTA and CDR2 FQGNSA. The CDR3 runs to 17 residues. Unmatched junction bases numbered 18, after V lost 5 bases and J lost 6 bases. CDR3 DNA: TGTGCCAGCAGCCTCCGCCTCCAACATTGGGCGGGGGGCGAGCAGTACTTC. As protein: CASSLRLQHWAGGEQYF.

This clonotype was detected only a few times. V usage is TRBV20-1 and J usage is TRBJ2-3; D is unclear. Germline V lookup: CDR1 DFQATT, CDR2 SNEGSKA (reference sequence). The CDR3 is made up of 12 amino acids. Trimming took 2 bases from V and 4 from J, leaving 7 bases between them. The CDR3 protein is CSARKPPDTQYF. CDR3 sequence (DNA): TGCAGTGCTAGAAAGCCTCCAGATACGCAGTATTTT.

The V call is TRBV19, the J call TRBJ2-2; the D gene is possibly TRBD1 (6 bases). CDR1 and CDR2 (germline): LNHDA, SQIVND (reference sequence). CDR3 size: 16 residues. Trimming left V 4 bases short and J 2 bases short, with 14 bases between. In DNA form, the CDR3 reads TGTGCCAGTAGTAGAGAAGGACAGACAAACACCGGGGAGCTGTTTTTT. Amino acid sequence: CASSREGQTNTGELFF.

This clonotype was detected only a few times. CDR3 in DNA: TGCGCCAGCAGCTTGCTGGCAGGAGCGAACACTGAAGCTTTCTTT. It yields the protein CASSLLAGANTEAFF. The chain couples TRBV5-1 to TRBJ1-1; no reliable D call. Per germline, CDR1 SGHRS and CDR2 YFSETQ. V shed 1 base and J shed 1 base, with 11 bases lying between them. This CDR3 spans 15 amino acids.

This clonotype has a handful of counts. The CDR3 loop is CATKASLPQETQYF. The CDR3 coding sequence is TGTGCCACCAAAGCCTCCCTACCCCAAGAGACCCAGTACTTC. The chain employs TRBV7-2 and TRBJ2-5, with D unclear. The CDR3 runs 14 residues. The V end was cut by 10 bases, the J end by 1 base, with 16 bases between. CDR1 SGHTA and CDR2 FQGNSA come from the germline V gene.

CDR3 in DNA: TGCGCCAGCAGCTCCTTTCGCGGTCCTGAAGCTTTCTTT. Encoded protein: CASSSFRGPEAFF. The chain combines TRBV4-1 with TRBJ1-1, with D unclear. From germline, CDR1 is MGHRA and CDR2 YSYEKL. V gave up 5 bases and J gave up 6 bases, with 13 bases separating them. There are 13 residues in the CDR3.

The J gene is TRBJ1-2, the V gene TRBV5-6, with D hard to call. The CDR3 covers 17 residues. V lost 6 bases and J 6 bases, leaving 27 bases between the germline ends. The germline gives CDR1 SGHDT, CDR2 YYEEEE. The CDR3 is CASTPEPQNAALDGYTF. CDR3 DNA: TGTGCCAGCACCCCTGAGCCACAGAATGCGGCCTTGGATGGCTACACCTTC.

The rearrangement uses TRBV12-3 or TRBV12-4 and TRBJ2-3; D is possibly TRBD2 (5 bases). V lost 2 bases to trimming and J lost 4 bases, with 10 bases between them. CDR3 length equals 14 residues. CDR3 residues: CASSLNVRADTQYF. The CDR3 DNA reads TGTGCCAGCAGTTTAAACGTGAGGGCAGATACGCAGTATTTT.

This clonotype was picked up many times. V gene TRBV5-1 combines with J gene TRBJ2-1; the D is unclear. The germline gives CDR1 SGHRS, CDR2 YFSETQ. V dropped 0 bases and J dropped 9 bases, with 4 bases sitting between them. The CDR3 has 11 amino acids. The CDR3 DNA sequence: TGCGCCAGCAGCTTGGATCGTGAGCAGTTCTTC. It codes for CASSLDREQFF.

This sequence joins TRBV12-3 or TRBV12-4 and TRBJ2-1, with D possibly being TRBD1 or TRBD2 (6 bases each). This CDR3 has 17 residues. V was shortened by 6 bases and J by 1 base, with 19 bases between the two germline ends. The CDR3 region is CASSRIGGTSSYNEQFF. CDR3 in DNA: TGTGCCAGCAGCCGGATTGGGGGGACAAGTTCCTACAATGAGCAGTTCTTC.